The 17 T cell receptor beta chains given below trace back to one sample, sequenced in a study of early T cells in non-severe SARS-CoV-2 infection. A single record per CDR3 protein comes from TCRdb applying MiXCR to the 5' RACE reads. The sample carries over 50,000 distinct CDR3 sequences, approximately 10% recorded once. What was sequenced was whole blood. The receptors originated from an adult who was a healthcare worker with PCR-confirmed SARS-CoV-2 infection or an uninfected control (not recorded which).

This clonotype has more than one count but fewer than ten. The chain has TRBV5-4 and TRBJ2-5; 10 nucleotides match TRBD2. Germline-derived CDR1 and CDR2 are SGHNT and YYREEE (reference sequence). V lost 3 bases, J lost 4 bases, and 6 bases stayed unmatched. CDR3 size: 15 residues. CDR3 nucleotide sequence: TGTGCCAGCAGCTCCTTAGCGGGGGGTTCAGAGACCCAGTACTTC. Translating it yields CASSSLAGGSETQYF.

The chain's CDR3 is CASSVNANYGYTF. The CDR3 region has the DNA TGTGCCAGCTCAGTTAACGCTAACTATGGCTACACCTTC. The J gene is TRBJ1-2, the V gene TRBV18; no clear D. V was clipped by 5 bases and J by 0 bases, with 7 bases between them. The V gene's germline CDR1 is KGHSH and CDR2 LQKENI. The CDR3 is 13 amino acids.

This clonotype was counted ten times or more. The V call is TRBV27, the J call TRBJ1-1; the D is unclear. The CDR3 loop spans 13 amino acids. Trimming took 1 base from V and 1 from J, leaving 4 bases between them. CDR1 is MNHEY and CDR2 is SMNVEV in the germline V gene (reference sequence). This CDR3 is CASSLWENTEAFF. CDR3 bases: TGTGCCAGCAGTTTATGGGAGAACACTGAAGCTTTCTTT.

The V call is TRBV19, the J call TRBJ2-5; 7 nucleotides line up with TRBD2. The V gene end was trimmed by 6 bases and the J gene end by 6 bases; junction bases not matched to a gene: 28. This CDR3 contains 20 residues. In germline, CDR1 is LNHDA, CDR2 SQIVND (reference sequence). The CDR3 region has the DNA TGTGCCAGTAGCAAAACCGGGACTACGGGAACCGGCAGTAGGTGGCAGACCCAGTACTTC. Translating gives CASSKTGTTGTGSRWQTQYF.

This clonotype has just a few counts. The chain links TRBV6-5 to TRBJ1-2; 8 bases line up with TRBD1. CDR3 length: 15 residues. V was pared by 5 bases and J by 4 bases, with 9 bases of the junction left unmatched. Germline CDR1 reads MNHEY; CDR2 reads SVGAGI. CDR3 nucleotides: TGTGCCAGCAGTGCGAGGACAGGGAATCCCTATGGCTACACCTTC. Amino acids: CASSARTGNPYGYTF.

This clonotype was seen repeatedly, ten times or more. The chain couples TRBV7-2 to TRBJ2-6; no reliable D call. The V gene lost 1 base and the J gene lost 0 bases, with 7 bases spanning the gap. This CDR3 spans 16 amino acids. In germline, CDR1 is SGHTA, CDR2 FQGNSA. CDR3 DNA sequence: TGTGCCAGCAGCTTAGTCCAGACCTCTGGGGCCAACGTCCTGACTTTC. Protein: CASSLVQTSGANVLTF. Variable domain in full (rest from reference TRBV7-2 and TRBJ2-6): GAGVSQSPSNKVTEKGKDVELRCDPISGHTALYWYRQSLGQGLEFLIYFQGNSAPDKSGLPSDRFSAERTGGSVSTLTIQRTQQEDSAVYLCASSLVQTSGANVLTFGAGSRLTVL.

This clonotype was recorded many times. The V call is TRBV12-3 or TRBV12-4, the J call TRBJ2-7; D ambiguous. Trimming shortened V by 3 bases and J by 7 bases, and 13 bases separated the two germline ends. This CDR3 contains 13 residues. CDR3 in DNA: TGTGCCAGCAGTTTGTTGGGCCCTGGGGAGCAGTACTTC. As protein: CASSLLGPGEQYF.

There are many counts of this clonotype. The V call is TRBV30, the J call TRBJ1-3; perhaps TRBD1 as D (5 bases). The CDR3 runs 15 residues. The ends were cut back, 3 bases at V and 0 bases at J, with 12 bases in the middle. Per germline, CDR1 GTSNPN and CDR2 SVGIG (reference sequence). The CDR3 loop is CAWRPGPASGNTIYF. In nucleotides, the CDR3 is TGTGCCTGGAGACCGGGGCCTGCCTCTGGAAACACCATATATTTT.

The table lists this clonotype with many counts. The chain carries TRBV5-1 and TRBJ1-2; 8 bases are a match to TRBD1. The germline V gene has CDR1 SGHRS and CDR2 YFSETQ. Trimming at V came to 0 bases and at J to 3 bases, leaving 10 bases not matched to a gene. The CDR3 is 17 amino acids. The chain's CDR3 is CASSLGTRQGAYYGYTF. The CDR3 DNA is TGCGCCAGCAGCTTGGGTACGCGTCAGGGGGCGTACTATGGCTACACCTTC.

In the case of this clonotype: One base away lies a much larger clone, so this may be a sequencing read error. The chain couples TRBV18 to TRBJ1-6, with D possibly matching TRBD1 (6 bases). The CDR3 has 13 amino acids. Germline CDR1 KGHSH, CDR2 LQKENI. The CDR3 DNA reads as TGTACCAGCTCTCGCCAGGGGCGAGATCCCCTCCACTTT. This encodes CTSSRQGRDPLHF.

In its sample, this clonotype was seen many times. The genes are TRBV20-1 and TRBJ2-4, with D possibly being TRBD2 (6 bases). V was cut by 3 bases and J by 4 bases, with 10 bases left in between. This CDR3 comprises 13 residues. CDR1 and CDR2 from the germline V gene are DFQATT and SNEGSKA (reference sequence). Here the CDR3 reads CSASAAGKNIQYF. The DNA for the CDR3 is TGCAGTGCTAGTGCGGCGGGGAAAAACATTCAGTACTTC.

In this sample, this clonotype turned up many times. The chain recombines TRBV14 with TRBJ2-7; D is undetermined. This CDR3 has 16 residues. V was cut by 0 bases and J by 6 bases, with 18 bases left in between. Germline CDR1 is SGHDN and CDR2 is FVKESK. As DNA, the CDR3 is TGTGCCAGCAGCCAAGATCGGGCATTAGATCGATCCGAGCAGTACTTC. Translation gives CASSQDRALDRSEQYF.

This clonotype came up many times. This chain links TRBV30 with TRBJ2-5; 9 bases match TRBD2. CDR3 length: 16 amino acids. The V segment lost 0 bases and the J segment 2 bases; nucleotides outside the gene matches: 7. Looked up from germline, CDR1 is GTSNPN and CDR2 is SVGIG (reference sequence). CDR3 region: CAWSVTWSGGQETQYF. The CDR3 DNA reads TGTGCCTGGAGTGTAACTTGGAGCGGGGGGCAAGAGACCCAGTACTTC. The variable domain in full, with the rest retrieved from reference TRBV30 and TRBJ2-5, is SQTIHQWPATLVQPVGSPLSLECTVEGTSNPNLYWYRQAAGRGLQLLFYSVGIGQISSEVPQNLSASRPQDRQFILSSKKLLLSDSGFYLCAWSVTWSGGQETQYFGPGTRLLVL.

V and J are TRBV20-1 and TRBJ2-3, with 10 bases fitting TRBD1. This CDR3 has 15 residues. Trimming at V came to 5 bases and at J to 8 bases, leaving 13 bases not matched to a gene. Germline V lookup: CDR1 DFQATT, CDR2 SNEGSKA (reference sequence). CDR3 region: CSAGRGQGLEGTQYF. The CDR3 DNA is TGCAGTGCTGGGCGGGGACAGGGGTTGGAAGGTACGCAGTATTTT.

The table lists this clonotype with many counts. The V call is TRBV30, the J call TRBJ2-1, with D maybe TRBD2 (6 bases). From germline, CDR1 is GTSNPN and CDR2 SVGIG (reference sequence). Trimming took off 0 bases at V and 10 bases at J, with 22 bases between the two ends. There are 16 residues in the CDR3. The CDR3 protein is CAWSVRGRGGPPEQFF. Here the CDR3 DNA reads TGTGCCTGGAGTGTTCGCGGGCGGGGAGGACCGCCAGAGCAGTTCTTC. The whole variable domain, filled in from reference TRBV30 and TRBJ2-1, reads SQTIHQWPATLVQPVGSPLSLECTVEGTSNPNLYWYRQAAGRGLQLLFYSVGIGQISSEVPQNLSASRPQDRQFILSSKKLLLSDSGFYLCAWSVRGRGGPPEQFFGPGTRLTVL.

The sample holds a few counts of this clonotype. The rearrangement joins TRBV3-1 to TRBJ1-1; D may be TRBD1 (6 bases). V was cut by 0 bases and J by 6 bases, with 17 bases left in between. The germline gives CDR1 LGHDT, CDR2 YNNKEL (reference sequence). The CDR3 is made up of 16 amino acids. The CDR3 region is CASSQESAGVLAEAFF. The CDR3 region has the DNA TGTGCCAGCAGCCAAGAATCGGCAGGGGTATTGGCTGAAGCTTTCTTT.

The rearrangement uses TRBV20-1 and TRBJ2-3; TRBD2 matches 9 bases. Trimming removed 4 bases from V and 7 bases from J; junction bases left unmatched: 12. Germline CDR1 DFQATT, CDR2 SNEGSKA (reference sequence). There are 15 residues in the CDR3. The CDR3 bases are TGCAGTGCTACCGGGGATGGCGGGGGGGAGCATACGCAGTATTTT. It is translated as CSATGDGGGEHTQYF.